This T cell receptor beta chain appears in the sequencing data of a study of CD8 T cells in Susac syndrome. TCR beta from blood CD8+ and CD4+ T cells was sequenced. cDNA came from approximately 0.5 to 1 ug RNA primed by random hexamers. TCRdb re-called the immunoSEQ multiplex PCR reads through MiXCR, storing one row per CDR3 protein. The sample contains about 120,000 distinct CDR3 sequences, roughly 94% of which appear only once. The CDR3 extends over 16 amino acids. The junction had 10 bases not matched to a gene; V was cut back by 4 bases and J by 5 bases. The V gene's germline CDR1 is MDHEN and CDR2 SYDVKM.

What was sequenced was CD4+ T cells from PBMCs. The origin of this receptor is a human donor in good health. V usage is TRBV28 and J usage is TRBJ1-2; TRBD1 matches 10 bases. The CDR3 sequence is CASSSTGTGALYGYTF. CDR3 in DNA: TGTGCCAGCAGTTCAACCGGGACAGGGGCCTTATATGGCTACACCTTC.